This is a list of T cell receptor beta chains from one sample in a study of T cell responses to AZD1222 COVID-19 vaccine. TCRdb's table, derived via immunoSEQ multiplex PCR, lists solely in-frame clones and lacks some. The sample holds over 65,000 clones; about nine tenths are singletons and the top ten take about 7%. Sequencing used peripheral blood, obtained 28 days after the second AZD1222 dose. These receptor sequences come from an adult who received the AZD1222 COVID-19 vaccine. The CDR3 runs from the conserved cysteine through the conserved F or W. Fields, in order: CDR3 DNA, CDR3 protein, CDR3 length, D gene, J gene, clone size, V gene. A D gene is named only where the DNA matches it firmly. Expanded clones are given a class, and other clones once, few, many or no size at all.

cdr3_nt: TGCGCCAGCAGCTCCTGGACAGGGGGCTATGGCTACACCTTC; cdr3_aa: CASSSWTGGYGYTF; cdr3_length: 14; d_call: TRBD1; j_call: TRBJ1-2; clone_size: once; v_call: TRBV4-3
cdr3_nt: TGTGCCAGCAGCCAAGATAGGGCAAATTCACCCCTCCACTTT; cdr3_aa: CASSQDRANSPLHF; cdr3_length: 14; d_call: -; j_call: TRBJ1-6; clone_size: -; v_call: TRBV3-1/TRBV3-2
cdr3_nt: TGTGCCAGCAGCCAAGAGACGGGAGGGCCGGATACGCAGTATTTT; cdr3_aa: CASSQETGGPDTQYF; cdr3_length: 15; d_call: TRBD2; j_call: TRBJ2-3; clone_size: -; v_call: TRBV4-2
cdr3_nt: TGTGCCAGCAGCCTGGGGCCACCCAGCGGTTTGCACTACGAGCAGTACTTC; cdr3_aa: CASSLGPPSGLHYEQYF; cdr3_length: 17; d_call: -; j_call: TRBJ2-7; clone_size: -; v_call: TRBV27
cdr3_nt: TGTGCCAGTAGTTCAGGGTGGTCCTACGAGCAGTACTTC; cdr3_aa: CASSSGWSYEQYF; cdr3_length: 13; d_call: -; j_call: TRBJ2-7; clone_size: -; v_call: TRBV19
cdr3_nt: TGTGCCAGCTGGCCGGGGATAGAAAATGAAAAACTGTTTTTT; cdr3_aa: CASWPGIENEKLFF; cdr3_length: 14; d_call: -; j_call: TRBJ1-4; clone_size: -; v_call: TRBV5-3
cdr3_nt: TGTGCCAGCAGTTACCCCGGGATCCTCGGGAGCTCCTACGAGCAGTACTTC; cdr3_aa: CASSYPGILGSSYEQYF; cdr3_length: 17; d_call: -; j_call: TRBJ2-7; clone_size: -; v_call: TRBV6-2/TRBV6-3
cdr3_nt: TGTGCCAGCTCACCACGATTTAGACCAGGGCAGGGCACTGAAGCTTTCTTT; cdr3_aa: CASSPRFRPGQGTEAFF; cdr3_length: 17; d_call: -; j_call: TRBJ1-1; clone_size: -; v_call: TRBV18
cdr3_nt: TGTGCCAGCAGTGAAGCTCGGACTAGCACCTACGAGCAGTACTTC; cdr3_aa: CASSEARTSTYEQYF; cdr3_length: 15; d_call: TRBD2; j_call: TRBJ2-7; clone_size: -; v_call: TRBV6-1
cdr3_nt: TGTGCCAGCAGGACAGTGAACACTGAAGCTTTCTTT; cdr3_aa: CASRTVNTEAFF; cdr3_length: 12; d_call: -; j_call: TRBJ1-1; clone_size: -; v_call: TRBV6-5
cdr3_nt: TGTGCCAGCTCACCGTTACCAACCGGGACTAGTCTCTTCAATGAGCAGTTCTTC; cdr3_aa: CASSPLPTGTSLFNEQFF; cdr3_length: 18; d_call: TRBD2; j_call: TRBJ2-1; clone_size: -; v_call: TRBV18
cdr3_nt: TGCGCCAGCAGCTGGGGAGGGTCGGGGACTGAAGCTTTCTTT; cdr3_aa: CASSWGGSGTEAFF; cdr3_length: 14; d_call: -; j_call: TRBJ1-1; clone_size: -; v_call: TRBV5-1
cdr3_nt: TGTGCCAGTAGTTTCTCAGGGGGCGGCAACACCGGGGAGCTGTTTTTT; cdr3_aa: CASSFSGGGNTGELFF; cdr3_length: 16; d_call: TRBD1; j_call: TRBJ2-2; clone_size: -; v_call: TRBV19
cdr3_nt: TGTGCCAGTAGTATAGAGGGGGCCCAGCCCCAGCATTTT; cdr3_aa: CASSIEGAQPQHF; cdr3_length: 13; d_call: -; j_call: TRBJ1-5; clone_size: -; v_call: TRBV19
cdr3_nt: TGTGCCAGCAGCTTCGGGACAGGGGTCAATGAGCAGTTCTTC; cdr3_aa: CASSFGTGVNEQFF; cdr3_length: 14; d_call: TRBD1; j_call: TRBJ2-1; clone_size: -; v_call: TRBV7-2
cdr3_nt: TGTGCCAGTAGTATCTACATGAGGGGCGAACAGTACTTC; cdr3_aa: CASSIYMRGEQYF; cdr3_length: 13; d_call: -; j_call: TRBJ2-7; clone_size: -; v_call: TRBV19
cdr3_nt: TGTGCCAGCAGTCCTAGAGTGGACACCCTCAATCAGCCCCAGCATTTT; cdr3_aa: CASSPRVDTLNQPQHF; cdr3_length: 16; d_call: -; j_call: TRBJ1-5; clone_size: -; v_call: TRBV27
cdr3_nt: TGTGCCAGCAGTTACGGGATTGACAGGGGAAATCAGCCCCAGCATTTT; cdr3_aa: CASSYGIDRGNQPQHF; cdr3_length: 16; d_call: TRBD1; j_call: TRBJ1-5; clone_size: once; v_call: TRBV6-6
cdr3_nt: TGTGCCAGCAGTGGACGGACTAGCGGGAAGTACGAGCAGTACTTC; cdr3_aa: CASSGRTSGKYEQYF; cdr3_length: 15; d_call: TRBD2; j_call: TRBJ2-7; clone_size: once; v_call: TRBV6-2/TRBV6-3
cdr3_nt: TGTGCCAGCTCTCCAAATAGAGGGGGCGACGAGCAGTACTTC; cdr3_aa: CASSPNRGGDEQYF; cdr3_length: 14; d_call: TRBD1; j_call: TRBJ2-7; clone_size: few; v_call: TRBV18
cdr3_nt: TGTGCCAGCAGCACCGACAGGGGGAACATTTATGGCTACACCTTC; cdr3_aa: CASSTDRGNIYGYTF; cdr3_length: 15; d_call: TRBD1; j_call: TRBJ1-2; clone_size: -; v_call: TRBV7-2
cdr3_nt: TGTGCCAGCAGTTTGAGGCGGTCGGATGGGGCGCGGAAGAACACTGAAGCTTTCTTT; cdr3_aa: CASSLRRSDGARKNTEAFF; cdr3_length: 19; d_call: -; j_call: TRBJ1-1; clone_size: -; v_call: TRBV27
cdr3_nt: TGTGCCAGCAGCTTGGCCGGGGGCAATCAGCCCCAGCATTTT; cdr3_aa: CASSLAGGNQPQHF; cdr3_length: 14; d_call: -; j_call: TRBJ1-5; clone_size: once; v_call: TRBV5-4
cdr3_nt: TGTGCCAGCTCACTTGACAGGGATGGAAACACCATATATTTT; cdr3_aa: CASSLDRDGNTIYF; cdr3_length: 14; d_call: TRBD1; j_call: TRBJ1-3; clone_size: once; v_call: TRBV18
cdr3_nt: TGTGCCAGCAGCTCACCCCCGGGTAGGATTAGCTACGAGCAGTACTTC; cdr3_aa: CASSSPPGRISYEQYF; cdr3_length: 16; d_call: -; j_call: TRBJ2-7; clone_size: few; v_call: TRBV7-9
cdr3_nt: TGTGCCAGCAGCGACGAAGGTAAGGGGAGGAACTCCTACGAGCAGTACTTC; cdr3_aa: CASSDEGKGRNSYEQYF; cdr3_length: 17; d_call: -; j_call: TRBJ2-7; clone_size: once; v_call: TRBV4-2
cdr3_nt: TGTGCCAGCACGGGGGTGTCTGAAGCTTTCTTT; cdr3_aa: CASTGVSEAFF; cdr3_length: 11; d_call: -; j_call: TRBJ1-1; clone_size: -; v_call: TRBV9
cdr3_nt: TGTGCCAGCAGCCAAGGGGCGGGAGCTGAGACCCAGTACTTC; cdr3_aa: CASSQGAGAETQYF; cdr3_length: 14; d_call: TRBD2; j_call: TRBJ2-5; clone_size: -; v_call: TRBV14
cdr3_nt: TGTGCCAGCAGCTTAGTCGGGACAGAGAACACCGGGGAGCTGTTTTTT; cdr3_aa: CASSLVGTENTGELFF; cdr3_length: 16; d_call: TRBD1; j_call: TRBJ2-2; clone_size: -; v_call: TRBV7-9
cdr3_nt: TGCAGCGTTGAAGTGATAAAGCGGGAGGCCCACCTCTCCTACGAGCAGTACTTC; cdr3_aa: CSVEVIKREAHLSYEQYF; cdr3_length: 18; d_call: TRBD2; j_call: TRBJ2-7; clone_size: -; v_call: TRBV29-1
cdr3_nt: TGTGCCAGCAGCTCTAGCAAGAGCACAGATACGCAGTATTTT; cdr3_aa: CASSSSKSTDTQYF; cdr3_length: 14; d_call: -; j_call: TRBJ2-3; clone_size: -; v_call: TRBV5-4
cdr3_nt: TGCGCCAGCAGTGAGTTGGGGCTAGCGGGAGGATCGAACACCGGGGAGCTGTTTTTT; cdr3_aa: CASSELGLAGGSNTGELFF; cdr3_length: 19; d_call: TRBD2; j_call: TRBJ2-2; clone_size: -; v_call: TRBV10-1
cdr3_nt: TGTGCCAGCAGTTACGCGGACAGGGTGGATTGGACCCAGTACTTC; cdr3_aa: CASSYADRVDWTQYF; cdr3_length: 15; d_call: TRBD1; j_call: TRBJ2-5; clone_size: -; v_call: TRBV6-6
cdr3_nt: TGCGCCAGCAGCCAAGATACAGGGGTTAGAGGCTACACCTTC; cdr3_aa: CASSQDTGVRGYTF; cdr3_length: 14; d_call: TRBD1; j_call: TRBJ1-2; clone_size: -; v_call: TRBV4-1
cdr3_nt: TGTGCCAGCAGTTTTCATACAGGGGGTGGAACCAAAAACATTCAGTACTTC; cdr3_aa: CASSFHTGGGTKNIQYF; cdr3_length: 17; d_call: TRBD1; j_call: TRBJ2-4; clone_size: -; v_call: TRBV27
cdr3_nt: TGTGCCAGCAGTCCCGTCGGAGCCCTCTACGAGCAGTACTTC; cdr3_aa: CASSPVGALYEQYF; cdr3_length: 14; d_call: -; j_call: TRBJ2-7; clone_size: -; v_call: TRBV6-5
cdr3_nt: TGTGCCATCAGCACTAGCGGGAGCACCGATGAGCAGTTCTTC; cdr3_aa: CAISTSGSTDEQFF; cdr3_length: 14; d_call: TRBD2; j_call: TRBJ2-1; clone_size: -; v_call: TRBV10-3
cdr3_nt: TGCGCCAGCAGCGACAAACGGACCGGGGAGCTGTTTTTT; cdr3_aa: CASSDKRTGELFF; cdr3_length: 13; d_call: -; j_call: TRBJ2-2; clone_size: -; v_call: TRBV10-1
cdr3_nt: TGCGCCAGCAGCATCTCTAGGGAGGATGAGACCCAGTACTTC; cdr3_aa: CASSISREDETQYF; cdr3_length: 14; d_call: -; j_call: TRBJ2-5; clone_size: -; v_call: TRBV5-1
cdr3_nt: TGTGCCAGCAGTTTAGCGTTGGGGGGCTACGAGCAGTACTTC; cdr3_aa: CASSLALGGYEQYF; cdr3_length: 14; d_call: -; j_call: TRBJ2-7; clone_size: -; v_call: TRBV11-2
cdr3_nt: TGTGCCAGTGGGCTAACGACATGGCCCCAGCATTTT; cdr3_aa: CASGLTTWPQHF; cdr3_length: 12; d_call: -; j_call: TRBJ1-5; clone_size: -; v_call: TRBV19
cdr3_nt: TGCAGCGTTGCTTGGTGGGCGGGAGCGGGGAACTATGGCTACACCTTC; cdr3_aa: CSVAWWAGAGNYGYTF; cdr3_length: 16; d_call: -; j_call: TRBJ1-2; clone_size: -; v_call: TRBV29-1
cdr3_nt: TGCAGCGTTGGCGGATACTCCTACAATGAGCAGTTCTTC; cdr3_aa: CSVGGYSYNEQFF; cdr3_length: 13; d_call: -; j_call: TRBJ2-1; clone_size: -; v_call: TRBV29-1
cdr3_nt: TGTGCAAGTCGCTTAGGAGGGCCCCGGGACAGGGTAGAGTACGAGCAGTACTTC; cdr3_aa: CASRLGGPRDRVEYEQYF; cdr3_length: 18; d_call: -; j_call: TRBJ2-7; clone_size: -; v_call: TRBV12-2
cdr3_nt: TGTGCCACCAGCAGAGATACCTCGGGACAACCGTTCGCGAACACCGGGGAGCTGTTTTTT; cdr3_aa: CATSRDTSGQPFANTGELFF; cdr3_length: 20; d_call: -; j_call: TRBJ2-2; clone_size: -; v_call: TRBV15
cdr3_nt: TGTGCCAGCAGCTTAGGTCGGGGGGCAAGTACTGAAGCTTTCTTT; cdr3_aa: CASSLGRGASTEAFF; cdr3_length: 15; d_call: -; j_call: TRBJ1-1; clone_size: -; v_call: TRBV7-9
cdr3_nt: TGTGCCAGCGGGCGGACCGTGGTGCGCTCTGGAAACACCATATATTTT; cdr3_aa: CASGRTVVRSGNTIYF; cdr3_length: 16; d_call: -; j_call: TRBJ1-3; clone_size: -; v_call: TRBV2